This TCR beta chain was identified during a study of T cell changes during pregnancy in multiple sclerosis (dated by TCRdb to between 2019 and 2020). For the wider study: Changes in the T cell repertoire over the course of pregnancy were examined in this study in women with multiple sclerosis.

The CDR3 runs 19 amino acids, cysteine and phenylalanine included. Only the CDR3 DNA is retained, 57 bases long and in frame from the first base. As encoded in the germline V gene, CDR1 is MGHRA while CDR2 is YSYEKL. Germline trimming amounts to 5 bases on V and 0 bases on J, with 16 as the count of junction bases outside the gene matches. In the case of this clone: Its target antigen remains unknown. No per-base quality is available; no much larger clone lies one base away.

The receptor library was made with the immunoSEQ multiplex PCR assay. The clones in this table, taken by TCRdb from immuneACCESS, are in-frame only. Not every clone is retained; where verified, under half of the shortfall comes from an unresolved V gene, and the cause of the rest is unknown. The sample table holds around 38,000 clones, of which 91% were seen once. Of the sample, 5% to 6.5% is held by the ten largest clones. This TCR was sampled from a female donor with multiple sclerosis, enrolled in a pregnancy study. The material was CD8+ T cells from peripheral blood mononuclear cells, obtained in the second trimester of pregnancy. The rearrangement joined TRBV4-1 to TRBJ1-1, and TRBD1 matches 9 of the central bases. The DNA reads TGCGCCAGCAGCTTTCCATCACTCCGGGACAGGGAAGTGAACACTGAAGCTTTCTTT. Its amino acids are CASSFPSLRDREVNTEAFF.